This passage covers 28 T cell receptor beta chains from one sample sequenced in a study of blood T cell repertoires in COVID-19. Profiling relied on immunoSEQ multiplex PCR, and the TCRdb table lists in-frame clones only, not all of them. The table lists 250,000 to 400,000 clones, almost 90% of them singletons, with under 3.5% in the top ten. Material for sequencing was peripheral blood. The origin of the receptors is a woman in her 30s with COVID-19, enrolled during active disease.

This chain connects TRBV7-2 to TRBJ2-2, with 14 bases fitting TRBD2. The V and J ends lost 1 base and 7 bases, in that order; junction bases with no gene match: 5. The CDR3 totals 17 residues. Germline V gene data show CDR1 as SGHTA and CDR2 as FQGNSA. CDR3 sequence reads: CASSLVSGLAGGGELFF. DNA of the CDR3: TGTGCCAGCAGCTTAGTTTCCGGACTAGCGGGAGGCGGGGAGCTGTTTTTT.

This chain links TRBV19 with TRBJ1-5; TRBD1 is a possible D gene (5 bases). This CDR3 region has 15 residues. The V gene's germline CDR1 is LNHDA and CDR2 SQIVND (reference sequence). With 5 bases removed from V and 0 bases from J, the gap between germline ends came to 11 bases. The CDR3 loop reads CASSLLGHSNQPQHF. The CDR3 DNA is TGTGCCAGTAGTCTGTTAGGACATAGCAATCAGCCCCAGCATTTT.

This chain connects TRBV29-1 to TRBJ1-1, with D hard to call. CDR3 length: 12 residues. The germline CDR1 and CDR2 sequences are SQVTM and ANQGSEA. V lost 7 bases and J lost 7, with 16 bases in between. The CDR3 reads CSEYSGQVEAFF. The CDR3 nucleotides are TGCAGCGAATACAGCGGGCAAGTTGAAGCTTTCTTT.

The chain employs TRBV3-1 (or the pseudogene TRBV3-2) and TRBJ2-1; 9 positions match TRBD2. CDR1 LGHDT and CDR2 YNNKEL come from the germline V gene (reference sequence). V lost 1 base and J lost 10; bases outside the gene matches: 5. This CDR3 is built from 14 residues. As DNA, the CDR3 is TGTGCCAGCAGCCAAGTGGCTAGCGGGAAGGAGCAGTTCTTC. This sequence encodes CASSQVASGKEQFF.

This sequence joins TRBV5-1 and TRBJ2-3; 8 nucleotides agree with TRBD2. The CDR3 contains 16 residues. V lost 0 bases, J lost 1 base, and 4 bases stayed unmatched. The germline V gene encodes CDR1 SGHRS and CDR2 YFSETQ. In nucleotides, the CDR3 is TGCGCCAGCAGCTTGGACCCGACTAGCGGCACAGATACGCAGTATTTT. Residues: CASSLDPTSGTDTQYF. The whole variable domain, remainder taken from reference TRBV5-1 and TRBJ2-3, is KAGVTQTPRYLIKTRGQQVTLSCSPISGHRSVSWYQQTPGQGLQFLFEYFSETQRNKGNFPGRFSGRQFSNSRSEMNVSTLELGDSALYLCASSLDPTSGTDTQYFGPGTRLTVL.

The chain recombines TRBV18 with TRBJ1-5; perhaps TRBD1 as D (6 bases). Germline V gives CDR1 KGHSH, CDR2 LQKENI. Trimming shortened V by 3 bases and J by 4 bases, and 13 bases separated the two germline ends. The CDR3 has 15 amino acids. CDR3: CASSPSTGSNQPQHF. CDR3 bases: TGTGCCAGCTCACCCTCGACAGGATCTAATCAGCCCCAGCATTTT.

The chain combines TRBV18 with TRBJ1-1, with D unclear. CDR1 and CDR2 (germline): KGHSH, LQKENI. The CDR3 loop spans 13 amino acids. V lost 5 bases and J 3 bases, leaving 10 bases between the germline ends. DNA for the CDR3: TGTGCCAGCTCAGAGCTCCGGGACACTGAAGCTTTCTTT. Amino acids: CASSELRDTEAFF.

The V call is TRBV18, the J call TRBJ2-2, with TRBD2 identical over 8 bases. V lost 4 bases to trimming and J lost 6 bases; unmatched junction nucleotides: 7. This CDR3 contains 15 residues. CDR1 is KGHSH, CDR2 LQKENI, per germline. The CDR3 here is CASSLSGLAAGELFF. The CDR3 region has the DNA TGTGCCAGCTCACTCAGTGGACTAGCTGCCGGGGAGCTGTTTTTT.

The V and J genes are TRBV28 and TRBJ2-3, with 12 bases lining up with TRBD2. Germline loops: CDR1 MDHEN, CDR2 SYDVKM. This CDR3 region has 17 residues. The J segment lost 1 base and the V segment lost 10 bases, leaving 12 bases of the junction unmatched. The CDR3 here is CATSRLAGGQGTDTQYF. The CDR3 DNA sequence: TGTGCCACCTCTCGGCTAGCGGGAGGGCAAGGCACAGATACGCAGTATTTT.

This chain joins TRBV6-5 and TRBJ1-5; 7 nucleotides align to TRBD1. This CDR3 comprises 15 residues. J lost 5 bases, V lost 4 bases, and 8 bases had no gene match. The germline gives CDR1 MNHEY, CDR2 SVGAGI. CDR3 sequence (DNA): TGTGCCAGCAGTTCCCAGGGACAGAACTATCAGCCCCAGCATTTT. The encoded protein is CASSSQGQNYQPQHF.

The chain has TRBV11-2 and TRBJ1-2; a possible D gene is TRBD1 (6 bases). The CDR3 is made up of 14 amino acids. V lost 4 bases, J lost 4 bases, and 13 bases lay in between. Per germline, CDR1 SGHAT and CDR2 FQNNGV. In nucleotides, the CDR3 is TGTGCCAGCAGCTCAACAACAGGGTCCTATGGCTACACCTTC. Its translation: CASSSTTGSYGYTF. The whole variable domain, filled in from reference TRBV11-2 and TRBJ1-2, reads EAGVAQSPRYKIIEKRQSVAFWCNPISGHATLYWYQQILGQGPKLLIQFQNNGVVDDSQLPKDRFSAERLKGVDSTLKIQPAKLEDSAVYLCASSSTTGSYGYTFGSGTRLTVV.

The chain couples TRBV6-6 to TRBJ1-5; tentatively, D is TRBD1 (6 bases). In germline, CDR1 is MNHNY, CDR2 SVGAGI (reference sequence). The CDR3 runs 15 residues. V was trimmed by 7 bases and J by 3 bases, leaving 16 bases between them. CDR3 sequence (DNA): TGTGCCAGCAACACCCGGGGGGCCTCCAATCAGCCCCAGCATTTT. It specifies CASNTRGASNQPQHF.

The sample holds one count of this clone. V gene TRBV30 combines with J gene TRBJ1-2; perhaps TRBD1 as D (5 bases). The CDR3 sequence is 13 residues long. Per the germline V gene, CDR1 is GTSNPN and CDR2 is SVGIG (reference sequence). The V and J ends lost 0 bases and 3 bases respectively, with 8 bases between them. CDR3 in DNA: TGTGCCTGGAGTGTGGGGCAGGACTATGGCTACACCTTC. As protein: CAWSVGQDYGYTF.

This chain connects TRBV2 to TRBJ2-3; 7 nucleotides align to TRBD2. V shed 4 bases and J 1 base; nucleotides not matched to a gene: 5. Germline-derived CDR1 and CDR2 are SNHLY and FYNNEI. CDR3 length equals 15 residues. The CDR3 protein is CASSGLAGGTDTQYF. The CDR3 region has the DNA TGTGCCAGCAGTGGCTTAGCGGGTGGCACAGATACGCAGTATTTT.

The chain employs TRBV2 and TRBJ1-5; D not resolved. The germline V and J ends were trimmed by 2 bases and 1 base, with 9 bases remaining between them. CDR3 size: 15 residues. Germline V lookup: CDR1 SNHLY, CDR2 FYNNEI. The CDR3 spells CASSEPGLSNQPQHF. CDR3 sequence (DNA): TGTGCCAGCAGTGAACCCGGACTCAGCAATCAGCCCCAGCATTTT.

The V call is TRBV6-5, the J call TRBJ1-4; 7 bases align to TRBD1. The CDR3 runs 15 residues. The germline V gene encodes CDR1 MNHEY and CDR2 SVGAGI. V shed 6 bases, J shed 8 bases, and the junction held 12 bases outside the gene matches. CDR3 sequence (DNA): TGTGCCAGCAGAGTCACACAGGGGCTGGGCGAAAAACTGTTTTTT. Its translation is CASRVTQGLGEKLFF.

The chain employs TRBV3-1 (or the pseudogene TRBV3-2) and TRBJ2-2; TRBD2 matches 7 bases. After removal of 4 bases from V and 4 bases from J, the junction contained 3 bases not matched to a gene. This CDR3 is 14 amino acids long. Germline-derived CDR1 and CDR2 are LGHDT and YNNKEL (reference sequence). The CDR3 nucleotides are TGTGCCAGCAGCCGGACTAGGGTCACCGGGGAGCTGTTTTTT. This translates into CASSRTRVTGELFF.

This clone was observed a handful of times. The genes are TRBV11-3 and TRBJ1-1, with D maybe TRBD1 (5 bases). The V end was cut by 5 bases, the J end by 2 bases, with 12 bases between. CDR1 is SGHNT and CDR2 is YENEEA in the germline V gene. The CDR3 loop spans 14 amino acids. CDR3 region: CASSPGPANTEAFF. The CDR3 DNA is TGTGCCAGCAGCCCAGGGCCGGCTAACACTGAAGCTTTCTTT.

The genes are TRBV5-1 and TRBJ2-1; D possibly corresponds to TRBD1 (5 bases). The CDR3 is made up of 18 amino acids. Germline V gives CDR1 SGHRS, CDR2 YFSETQ. The ends were cut back, 0 bases at V and 5 bases at J, with 21 bases in the middle. In DNA, the CDR3 is TGCGCCAGCAGCTTGGCCAGGGTACAGTCAGGCCCGAACAATGAGCAGTTCTTC. Its translation: CASSLARVQSGPNNEQFF. Drawing the rest from reference TRBV5-1 and TRBJ2-1, the complete variable domain is KAGVTQTPRYLIKTRGQQVTLSCSPISGHRSVSWYQQTPGQGLQFLFEYFSETQRNKGNFPGRFSGRQFSNSRSEMNVSTLELGDSALYLCASSLARVQSGPNNEQFFGPGTRLTVL.

The chain has TRBV3-1 (or the pseudogene TRBV3-2) and TRBJ2-1, with 14 bases aligning to TRBD2. The germline V gene has CDR1 LGHDT and CDR2 YNNKEL (reference sequence). The V and J ends lost 5 bases and 8 bases, in that order; junction bases with no gene match: 5. This CDR3 comprises 15 residues. This CDR3 is CASSNRLAGGHEQFF. Here the CDR3 DNA reads TGTGCCAGCAGCAATAGACTAGCGGGAGGGCATGAGCAGTTCTTC.

This clone has a single count. The chain couples TRBV6-1 to TRBJ2-7, with D unresolved. There are 14 residues in the CDR3. V lost 1 base and J lost 1, with 8 bases in between. CDR1 MNHNS and CDR2 SASEGT come from the germline V gene. The CDR3 region is CASSEDIRSYEQYF. CDR3 nucleotide sequence: TGTGCCAGCAGTGAAGACATCCGTTCCTACGAGCAGTACTTC.

The chain couples TRBV2 to TRBJ1-5; 9 bases are shared with TRBD1. Germline CDR1 and CDR2: SNHLY and FYNNEI. The V segment lost 6 bases and the J segment 4 bases; nucleotides outside the gene matches: 7. CDR3 length: 15 amino acids. CDR3 sequence (DNA): TGTGCCAGCAGAACAGGACAGGGGCGAAATCAGCCCCAGCATTTT. As protein: CASRTGQGRNQPQHF.

This clone was recorded once. V usage is TRBV6-5 and J usage is TRBJ1-5, with a tentative D call TRBD1 (6 bases). Germline CDR1 MNHEY, CDR2 SVGAGI. The V end was cut by 6 bases, the J end by 2 bases, with 14 bases between. This CDR3 comprises 15 residues. CDR3 sequence reads: CASSTGWVGNQPQHF. CDR3 nucleotide sequence: TGTGCCAGCAGCACAGGGTGGGTCGGCAATCAGCCCCAGCATTTT.

V usage is TRBV5-1 and J usage is TRBJ1-2; TRBD1 aligns across 8 bases. Germline lookup yields CDR1 SGHRS and CDR2 YFSETQ. The J segment lost 5 bases and the V segment lost 0 bases, leaving 6 bases of the junction unmatched. The CDR3 loop spans 15 amino acids. The CDR3 bases are TGCGCCAGCAGCTTGGTTCAGGGGGCACGGTATGGCTACACCTTC. Its protein is CASSLVQGARYGYTF. Full variable domain (rest looked up from reference TRBV5-1 and TRBJ1-2): KAGVTQTPRYLIKTRGQQVTLSCSPISGHRSVSWYQQTPGQGLQFLFEYFSETQRNKGNFPGRFSGRQFSNSRSEMNVSTLELGDSALYLCASSLVQGARYGYTFGSGTRLTVV.

This chain joins TRBV6-5 and TRBJ1-2; 7 bases fit TRBD1. Per the germline V gene, CDR1 is MNHEY and CDR2 is SVGAGI. The CDR3 is made up of 13 amino acids. Germline trimming cut 8 bases from V and 5 bases from J; bases unmatched to any gene: 8. The CDR3 loop reads CASFRDRWYGYTF. The DNA for the CDR3 is TGTGCCAGCTTCCGGGACAGATGGTATGGCTACACCTTC.

The genes are TRBV5-1 and TRBJ2-2, with a possible D match to TRBD1 (5 bases). The CDR3 consists of 16 residues. V was clipped by 3 bases and J by 0 bases, with 12 bases between them. CDR1 is SGHRS and CDR2 is YFSETQ in the germline V gene. CDR3 amino acids: CASSSQGPANTGELFF. CDR3 nucleotides: TGCGCCAGCAGCTCTCAGGGCCCCGCGAACACCGGGGAGCTGTTTTTT.

The chain uses TRBV5-1 and TRBJ2-5, with 8 bases fitting TRBD1. CDR3 size: 16 residues. Losses at the gene ends were 2 bases for V and 3 bases for J; bases not matched to a gene: 9. Germline lookup yields CDR1 SGHRS and CDR2 YFSETQ. DNA for the CDR3: TGCGCCAGCAGCTTTGGCTATACAGGGGGTAAAGAGACCCAGTACTTC. Translating gives CASSFGYTGGKETQYF.

CDR3 sequence reads: CATSDPTSGRGNEQFF. CDR3 in DNA: TGTGCCACCAGTGACCCGACTAGCGGGAGGGGAAATGAGCAGTTCTTC. The chain combines TRBV24-1 with TRBJ2-1, with 14 bases aligning to TRBD2. Germline V gene lookup returns CDR1 KGHDR and CDR2 SFDVKD. The CDR3 is made up of 16 amino acids. The V segment lost 4 bases and the J segment 7 bases; nucleotides outside the gene matches: 5.